This T cell receptor beta chain was sequenced during a study of a mutant IDH1 vaccine in newly diagnosed glioma (dated by TCRdb to 2020 to 2022). Regarding the research as a whole: Vaccination started 4-6 weeks after radiotherapy alone, or was given together with temozolomide cycles in the groups whose treatment included chemotherapy. Longitudinal TCRB deep sequencing was done for 25 to 30 treated patients, wherever samples were available for exploratory analyses. Prior to enrollment, standard therapy consisting of radiotherapy alone, temozolomide alone, or radiochemotherapy with temozolomide had been administered to patients, with the combination being received by most patients. Of the roughly 33 treated patients, around 62% were male and around 38% were female, and a mean age of about 37 years was recorded. Peripheral blood was collected at six visits: V03 (baseline), V05, V07, V10, V12 and V13. The week-35 safety follow-up took place at visit V12, and the week-47 end of study took place at visit V13.

What the authors observed across the whole study: Vaccine-induced immune responses across multiple MHC alleles were detected in 93.3% of patients. The authors noted that analyses of patient blood samples could not be reproduced because of sample limitations. Pseudoprogression appeared unrelated to alterations in the top peripheral T cell clonotypes detected by TCRB sequencing. PBMC samples for TCRB deep sequencing were selected based on availability.

Note on this clone: Its specific antigen is unknown. It has no much larger one-base neighbor in the sample; base qualities were not kept.

The library came from the immunoSEQ multiplex PCR assay. The hsTCRB Kit was used according to the manufacturer's protocol to amplify rearranged TCR beta chain sequences. TCRB libraries were sequenced on an Illumina MiSeq. Regarding the original processing steps: The kit vendor's proprietary platform handled demultiplexing, trimming and gene mapping. This immuneACCESS table, as held by TCRdb, lists in-frame sequences with V and J called but not all clones. Of the missing ones, under half trace to an unresolved V gene in checked studies; the others have no known cause. V and J calls and clone size are as listed in that table; D and trimming were resolved from the DNA. This sample is represented by around 32,000 clones; roughly 80% of them were singletons. Approximately 6.9% of the sample goes to the ten largest clones. CDR1 and CDR2 are drawn from the germline V gene: SQVTM, ANQGSEA. V is trimmed back by 3 bases and J by 2 bases, and the junction contains 2 bases that no gene match accounts for. From the cysteine up to the phenylalanine, the CDR3 has a length of 13 residues. Here the CDR3 DNA is all that survives: 39 bases in frame from base 1.

The time point label corresponds to: week 35, safety follow-up. A 20-mer mutant IDH1 peptide at 300 micrograms in Montanide made up each vaccine dose, which was injected subcutaneously together with topical imiquimod. Patients were given eight vaccinations, in weeks 1, 3, 5, 7, 11, 15, 19 and 23, which matched visits V03 through V10. Newly diagnosed WHO grade 3 or 4 IDH1-mutant astrocytomas showing loss of nuclear ATRX were present in the donors. The samples were drawn from NOA16, a multicentre, single-arm, open-label phase I trial in Germany that tested a mutant IDH1 peptide vaccine in humans for the first time. The DNeasy Blood and Tissue Kit was used to extract genomic DNA from EDTA blood for TCRB sequencing.

The sample in question was PBMCs, obtained from a glioma patient whose treatment included an IDH1 peptide vaccine. The TCR originated in a young woman with glioma. The rearrangement combines TRBV29-1 with TRBJ2-7, with TRBD1 identical over 9 junction bases. The CDR3 amino acid sequence is: CSVEGTGTYEQYF. The base sequence is TGCAGCGTTGAGGGGACAGGGACCTACGAGCAGTACTTC.